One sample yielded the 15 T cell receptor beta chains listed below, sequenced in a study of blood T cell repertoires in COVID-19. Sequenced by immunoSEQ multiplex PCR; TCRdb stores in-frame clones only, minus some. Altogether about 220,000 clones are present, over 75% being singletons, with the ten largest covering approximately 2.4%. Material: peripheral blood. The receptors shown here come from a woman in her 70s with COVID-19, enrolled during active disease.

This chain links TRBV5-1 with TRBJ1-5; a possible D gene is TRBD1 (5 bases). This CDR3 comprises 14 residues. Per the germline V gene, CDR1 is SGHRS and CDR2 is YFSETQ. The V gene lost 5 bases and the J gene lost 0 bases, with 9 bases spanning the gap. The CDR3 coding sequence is TGCGCCAGCAGACAAGGGGATAGCAATCAGCCCCAGCATTTT. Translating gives CASRQGDSNQPQHF.

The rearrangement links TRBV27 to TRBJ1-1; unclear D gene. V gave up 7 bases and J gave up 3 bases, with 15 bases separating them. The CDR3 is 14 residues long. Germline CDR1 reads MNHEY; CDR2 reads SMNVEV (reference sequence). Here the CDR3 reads CASMAPGDYTEAFF. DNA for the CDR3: TGTGCCAGCATGGCTCCGGGAGATTACACTGAAGCTTTCTTT.

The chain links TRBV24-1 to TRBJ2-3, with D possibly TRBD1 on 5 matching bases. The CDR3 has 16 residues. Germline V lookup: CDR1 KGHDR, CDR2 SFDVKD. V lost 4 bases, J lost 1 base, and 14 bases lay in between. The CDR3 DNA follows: TGTGCCACCAGTGACCCTCGTCCCAGGGGCACAGATACGCAGTATTTT. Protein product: CATSDPRPRGTDTQYF.

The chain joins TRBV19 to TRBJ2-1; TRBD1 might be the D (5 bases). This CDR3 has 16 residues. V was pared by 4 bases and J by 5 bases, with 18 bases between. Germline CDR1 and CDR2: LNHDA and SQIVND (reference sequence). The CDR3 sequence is CASSTSRRQTNNEQFF. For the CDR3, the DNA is TGTGCCAGTAGTACATCAAGAAGACAGACGAACAATGAGCAGTTCTTC.

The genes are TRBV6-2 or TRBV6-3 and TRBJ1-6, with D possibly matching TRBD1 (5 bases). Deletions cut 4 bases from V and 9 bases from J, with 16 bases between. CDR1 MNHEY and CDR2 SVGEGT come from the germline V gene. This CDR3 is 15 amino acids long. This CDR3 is CASSSYPTARSPLHF. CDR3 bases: TGTGCCAGCAGTTCCTACCCGACAGCTCGTTCACCCCTCCACTTT.

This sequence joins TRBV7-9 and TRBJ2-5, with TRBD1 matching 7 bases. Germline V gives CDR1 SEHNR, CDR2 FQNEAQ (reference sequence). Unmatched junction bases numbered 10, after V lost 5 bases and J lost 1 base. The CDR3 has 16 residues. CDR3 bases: TGTGCCAGCAGCACCCCGGGACAGACCTTCCAAGAGACCCAGTACTTC. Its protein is CASSTPGQTFQETQYF.

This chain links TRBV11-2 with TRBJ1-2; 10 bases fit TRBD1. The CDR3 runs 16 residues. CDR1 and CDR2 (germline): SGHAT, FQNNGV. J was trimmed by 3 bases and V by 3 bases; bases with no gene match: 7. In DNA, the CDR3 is TGTGCCAGCAGCTTGGGGACAGGGGCGTCCTACTATGGCTACACCTTC. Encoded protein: CASSLGTGASYYGYTF.

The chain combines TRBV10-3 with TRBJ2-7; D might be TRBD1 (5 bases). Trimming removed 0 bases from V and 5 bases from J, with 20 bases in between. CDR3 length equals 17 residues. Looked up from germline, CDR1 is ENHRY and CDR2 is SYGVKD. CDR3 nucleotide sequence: TGTGCCATCAGTGAGTCGATGTGGTTACAGGCGGCCCACGAGCAGTACTTC. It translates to CAISESMWLQAAHEQYF.

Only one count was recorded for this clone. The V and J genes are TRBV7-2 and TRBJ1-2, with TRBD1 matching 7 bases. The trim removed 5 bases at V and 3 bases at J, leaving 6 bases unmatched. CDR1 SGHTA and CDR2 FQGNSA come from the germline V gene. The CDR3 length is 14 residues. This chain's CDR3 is CASSPPDRYYGYTF. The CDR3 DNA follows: TGTGCCAGCAGCCCCCCGGACAGGTACTATGGCTACACCTTC.

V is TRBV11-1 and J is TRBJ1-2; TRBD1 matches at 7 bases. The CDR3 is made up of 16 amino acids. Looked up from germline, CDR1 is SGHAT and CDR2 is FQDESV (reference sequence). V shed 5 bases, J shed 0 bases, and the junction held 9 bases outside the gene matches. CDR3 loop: CASSVSSGTANYGYTF. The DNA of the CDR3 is TGTGCCAGCAGCGTCAGCTCTGGGACAGCTAACTATGGCTACACCTTC. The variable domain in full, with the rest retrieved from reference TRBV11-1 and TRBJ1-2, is EAEVAQSPRYKITEKSQAVAFWCDPISGHATLYWYRQILGQGPELLVQFQDESVVDDSQLPKDRFSAERLKGVDSTLKIQPAELGDSAMYLCASSVSSGTANYGYTFGSGTRLTVV.

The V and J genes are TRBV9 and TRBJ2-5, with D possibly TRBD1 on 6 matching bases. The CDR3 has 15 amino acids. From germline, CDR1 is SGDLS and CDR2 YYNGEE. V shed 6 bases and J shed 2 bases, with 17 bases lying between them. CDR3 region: CASTSRGGSQETQYF. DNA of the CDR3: TGTGCCAGCACCTCTAGAGGGGGTTCGCAAGAGACCCAGTACTTC.

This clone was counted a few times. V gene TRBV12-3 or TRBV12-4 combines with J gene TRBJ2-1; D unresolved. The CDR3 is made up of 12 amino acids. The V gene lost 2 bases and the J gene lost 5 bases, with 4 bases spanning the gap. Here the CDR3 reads CASSLPDNEQFF. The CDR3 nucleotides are TGTGCCAGCAGTTTACCTGACAATGAGCAGTTCTTC.

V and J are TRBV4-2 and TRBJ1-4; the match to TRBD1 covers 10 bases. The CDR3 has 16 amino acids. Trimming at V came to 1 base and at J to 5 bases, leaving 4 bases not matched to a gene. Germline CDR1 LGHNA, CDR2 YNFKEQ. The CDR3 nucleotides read TGTGCCAGCAGCCAAGGGGACAGGGGTCGGAATGAAAAACTGTTTTTT. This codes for CASSQGDRGRNEKLFF.

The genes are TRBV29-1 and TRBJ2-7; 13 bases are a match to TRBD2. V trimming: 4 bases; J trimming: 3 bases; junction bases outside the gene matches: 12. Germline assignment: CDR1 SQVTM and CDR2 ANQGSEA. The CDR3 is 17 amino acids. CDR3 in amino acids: CSVGGLAGSPLDYEQYF. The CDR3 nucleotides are TGCAGCGTTGGGGGACTAGCGGGATCGCCGCTTGACTACGAGCAGTACTTC.

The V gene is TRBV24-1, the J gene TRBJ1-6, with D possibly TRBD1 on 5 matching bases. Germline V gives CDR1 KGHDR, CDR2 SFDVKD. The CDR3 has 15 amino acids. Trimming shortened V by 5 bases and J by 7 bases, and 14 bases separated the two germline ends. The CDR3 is CATSGAGQGNSPLHF. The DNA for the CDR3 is TGTGCCACCAGTGGGGCGGGGCAAGGGAATTCACCCCTCCACTTT.